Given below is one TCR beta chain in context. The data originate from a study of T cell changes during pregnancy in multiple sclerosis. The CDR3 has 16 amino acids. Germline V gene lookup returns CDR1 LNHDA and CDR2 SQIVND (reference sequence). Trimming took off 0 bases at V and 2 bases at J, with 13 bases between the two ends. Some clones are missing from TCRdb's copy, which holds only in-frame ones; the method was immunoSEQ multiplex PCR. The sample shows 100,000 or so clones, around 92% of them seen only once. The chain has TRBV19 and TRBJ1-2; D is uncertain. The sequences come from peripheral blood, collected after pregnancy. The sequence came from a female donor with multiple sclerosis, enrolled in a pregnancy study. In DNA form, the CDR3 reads TGTGCCAGTAGTATAGATCGCGGCGGTGGGAACTATGGCTACACCTTC. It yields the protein CASSIDRGGGNYGYTF.